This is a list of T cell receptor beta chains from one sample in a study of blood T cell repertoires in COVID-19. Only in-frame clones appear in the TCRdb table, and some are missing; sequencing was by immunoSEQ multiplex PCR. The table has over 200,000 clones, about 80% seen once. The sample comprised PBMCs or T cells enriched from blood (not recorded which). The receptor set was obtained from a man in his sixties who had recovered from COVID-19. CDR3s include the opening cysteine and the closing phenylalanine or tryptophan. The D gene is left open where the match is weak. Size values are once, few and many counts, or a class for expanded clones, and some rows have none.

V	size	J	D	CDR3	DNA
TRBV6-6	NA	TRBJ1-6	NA	CASRFTRSNSPLHF	TGTGCCAGCAGATTCACCCGAAGCAATTCACCCCTCCACTTT
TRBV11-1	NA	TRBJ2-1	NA	CASSLARREQFF	TGTGCCAGCAGCTTAGCGAGGCGTGAGCAGTTCTTC
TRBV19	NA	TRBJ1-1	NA	CASSIGQVEAFF	TGTGCCAGTAGTATAGGACAGGTTGAAGCTTTCTTT
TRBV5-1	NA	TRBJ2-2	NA	CASSLTVNTGELFF	TGCGCCAGCAGCCTTACGGTAAACACCGGGGAGCTGTTTTTT
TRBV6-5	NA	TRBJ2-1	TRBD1	CASTRNRDRSNEQFF	TGTGCCAGCACCAGAAACCGGGACAGAAGTAATGAGCAGTTCTTC
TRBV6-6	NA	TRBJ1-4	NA	CASALGPAEKLFF	TGTGCCAGCGCTCTTGGGCCCGCGGAAAAACTGTTTTTT
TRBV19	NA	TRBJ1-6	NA	CASSNRLYSPLHF	TGTGCCAGTAGTAACAGGTTATATTCACCCCTCCACTTT
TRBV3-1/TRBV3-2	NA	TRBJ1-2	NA	CASYIPQGNYGYTF	TGTGCCAGCTATATACCGCAGGGCAACTATGGCTACACCTTC
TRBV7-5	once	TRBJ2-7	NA	CARIPIFYSYRGLSYEQYF	TGTGCCAGAATCCCGATATTCTACTCATACAGGGGTCTCTCCTACGAGCAGTACTTC
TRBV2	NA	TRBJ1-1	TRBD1	CASSPDRGRLNTEAFF	TGTGCCAGCAGTCCCGACAGGGGGAGACTGAACACTGAAGCTTTCTTT
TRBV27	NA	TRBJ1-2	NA	CASKPQGTLGYTF	TGTGCCAGCAAACCTCAAGGGACACTTGGCTACACCTTC